The clone carrying this T cell receptor (beta chain) was counted a few times. This record comes from a study of blood T cell repertoires in COVID-19. Overall study: Sites in the United States, Italy and Spain provided acute and convalescent COVID-19 samples. T cells, B-cell-depleted T cells, or PBMCs provided the cDNA or gDNA that served as material.

Data came from immunoSEQ multiplex PCR; TCRdb stores just in-frame clones and leaves some out. The sample consists of approximately 59,000 clones, roughly 90% of them appearing once. After removal of 5 bases from V and 4 bases from J, the junction contained 3 bases not matched to a gene. Germline CDR1 is SGHVS and CDR2 is FQNEAQ. The length of the CDR3 is 16 residues. The TCR was taken from a human donor in a cohort sampled during active COVID-19. Material for sequencing was peripheral blood. V is TRBV7-8 and J is TRBJ2-2, with TRBD2 identical over 14 bases. CDR3 residues: CASSPGLAGVTGELFF. In nucleotides, the CDR3 is TGTGCCAGCAGCCCGGGACTAGCGGGGGTCACCGGGGAGCTGTTTTTT.